This T cell receptor (beta chain) was identified during a study of Ad26.COV2.S vaccination and SARS-CoV-2 variants. The table came from immunoSEQ multiplex PCR; TCRdb's copy has only in-frame clones and leaves some out. In the table there are about 350,000 clones, 90% to 95% of which are singletons. The count of this clone is one. The antigen is unknown. Study observations and caveats: Assessments of TCR breadth and depth may have underestimated the total T cell responses. Substantial response breadth was reportedly seen for spike-specific CD8+ and CD4+ T cells after vaccination. Vaccinees displayed broader spike-specific TCR repertoires than placebo recipients. Vaccinated and placebo-treated recipients had similar non-spike TCR breadth.

The CDR3 consists of 12 residues. The germline V and J ends were trimmed by 5 bases and 14 bases, with 18 bases remaining between them. In germline, CDR1 is MNHEY, CDR2 SVGEGT. The V and J genes are TRBV6-2 or TRBV6-3 and TRBJ1-1, with D hard to call. The clonotype was recovered from a human donor who had recovered from COVID-19. The source was peripheral blood, collected after recovery from COVID-19. The CDR3: CASSRGGEAGFF. In nucleotides, the CDR3 is TGTGCCAGCAGTCGGGGAGGAGAGGCTGGCTTCTTT.